The next 3 T cell receptor beta chains were all read from a single sample in a study of technical replicates of blood from a few donors. TCRdb's copy holds only in-frame clones and misses some; the assay was immunoSEQ multiplex PCR. Here the sample spans approximately 15,000 clones, 87% being singletons. Sequencing was carried out using PBMCs. These TCRs come from a human donor in good health.

The chain employs TRBV19 and TRBJ2-1, with 7 bases identical to TRBD2. J gave up 13 bases and V 5 bases, and 5 bases lay outside the gene matches. The CDR3 has 11 residues. The germline gives CDR1 LNHDA, CDR2 SQIVND (reference sequence). As DNA, the CDR3 is TGTGCCAGTAGTTATCCGGGACTACAGTTCTTC. Amino acids: CASSYPGLQFF.

This rearrangement joins TRBV12-5 to TRBJ2-4; 15 bases are a match to TRBD2. CDR1 and CDR2 (germline): LGHNT, FRNRAP. V lost 5 bases and J lost 9; bases outside the gene matches: 5. The CDR3 contains 15 residues. CDR3 amino acids: CASGQGLAGGGIQYF. In nucleotides, the CDR3 is TGTGCTAGTGGTCAGGGACTAGCGGGAGGAGGCATTCAGTACTTC.

The chain links TRBV30 to TRBJ2-7; possibly TRBD1 for D (6 bases). V dropped 3 bases and J dropped 2 bases, with 14 bases sitting between them. Germline-derived CDR1 and CDR2 are GTSNPN and SVGIG (reference sequence). This CDR3 has 14 residues. The CDR3 sequence: CAWREDRRPYEQYF. The CDR3 bases are TGTGCCTGGAGGGAAGACAGGAGACCCTACGAGCAGTACTTC.